The 25 T cell receptor beta chains below were found in one sample sequenced in a study of shared clonotypes between healthy human individuals. Sequencing was performed with immunoSEQ multiplex PCR; in TCRdb, only in-frame clones are kept and a portion is missing. The sample holds 530,000 or so clones, about three quarters seen once. Sequencing used PBMCs. The origin of the receptors is a woman between 40 and 55 years old in good health. Some clones in this sample may be carry-over from other donors' samples.

This sequence joins TRBV2 and TRBJ1-1, with D perhaps TRBD1 (5 bases). Germline loops: CDR1 SNHLY, CDR2 FYNNEI. V lost 7 bases, J lost 4 bases, and 16 bases lay in between. The CDR3 has 14 amino acids. This chain's CDR3 is CASIPSYGGTEAFF. In DNA, the CDR3 is TGTGCCAGCATACCTTCTTACGGGGGCACTGAAGCTTTCTTT. The whole variable domain, filled in from reference TRBV2 and TRBJ1-1, reads EPEVTQTPSHQVTQMGQEVILRCVPISNHLYFYWYRQILGQKVEFLVSFYNNEISEKSEIFDDQFSVERPDGSNFTLKIRSTKLEDSAMYFCASIPSYGGTEAFFGQGTRLTVV.

The chain links TRBV7-2 to TRBJ2-3, with a possible D match to TRBD2 (5 bases). The CDR3 covers 17 residues. The germline V gene has CDR1 SGHTA and CDR2 FQGNSA. V shed 3 bases and J shed 4 bases, with 20 bases lying between them. CDR3 loop: CASSFGGQPVVPDTQYF. The CDR3 DNA follows: TGTGCCAGCAGCTTTGGCGGGCAGCCGGTTGTCCCAGATACGCAGTATTTT.

This chain connects TRBV25-1 to TRBJ2-2; a weak D match, TRBD1 (5 bases). The CDR3 is made up of 15 amino acids. In germline, CDR1 is MGHDK, CDR2 SYGVNS. The V and J ends lost 1 base and 5 bases respectively, with 11 bases between them. CDR3 coding DNA: TGTGCCAGCAGTGAATTTCAGGGCTGGACCGGGGAGCTGTTTTTT. It yields the protein CASSEFQGWTGELFF.

CDR3 amino acids: CASSLVGTIQETQYF. The CDR3 bases are TGTGCCAGCAGTCTGGTCGGGACTATCCAAGAGACCCAGTACTTC. The chain carries TRBV27 and TRBJ2-5; TRBD2 aligns across 7 bases. The CDR3 extends over 15 amino acids. Unmatched junction bases numbered 7, after V lost 5 bases and J lost 1 base. Germline lookup yields CDR1 MNHEY and CDR2 SMNVEV (reference sequence).

The chain couples TRBV28 to TRBJ1-1; D gene uncertain. The CDR3 length is 14 residues. V was shortened by 6 bases and J by 9 bases, with 20 bases between the two germline ends. Germline CDR1 and CDR2: MDHEN and SYDVKM. This CDR3 reads CASSSPVAGNQAFF. The CDR3 DNA reads TGTGCCAGCAGCTCCCCGGTCGCAGGCAACCAAGCTTTCTTT.

The chain uses TRBV6-6 and TRBJ2-3, with TRBD2 identical over 13 bases. This CDR3 has 15 amino acids. CDR1 is MNHNY and CDR2 is SVGAGI in the germline V gene (reference sequence). V was pared by 7 bases and J by 6 bases, with 7 bases of the junction left unmatched. The CDR3 coding sequence is TGTGCCAGCACGGGGACTAGCGGGGCTAGGGATACGCAGTATTTT. Translation: CASTGTSGARDTQYF.

The CDR3, as DNA: TGTGCCAGGGCCGGGACTAGCGGGACGCACACCGGGGAGCTGTTTTTT. Translated: CARAGTSGTHTGELFF. The chain combines TRBV2 with TRBJ2-2; 13 nucleotides line up with TRBD2. V shed 9 bases, J shed 3 bases, and the junction held 7 bases outside the gene matches. In germline, CDR1 is SNHLY, CDR2 FYNNEI. The CDR3 extends over 16 amino acids.

The J gene is TRBJ2-3, the V gene TRBV5-1; 9 bases line up with TRBD2. The CDR3 totals 16 residues. With V trimmed by 3 bases and J by 5 bases, 10 bases remained unmatched. Germline lookup yields CDR1 SGHRS and CDR2 YFSETQ. Here the CDR3 reads CASSWGLREGLDTQYF. The DNA of the CDR3 is TGCGCCAGCAGCTGGGGCTTGCGGGAGGGACTAGATACGCAGTATTTT. Combining the CDR3 with reference TRBV5-1 and TRBJ2-3 gives the whole variable domain KAGVTQTPRYLIKTRGQQVTLSCSPISGHRSVSWYQQTPGQGLQFLFEYFSETQRNKGNFPGRFSGRQFSNSRSEMNVSTLELGDSALYLCASSWGLREGLDTQYFGPGTRLTVL.

The CDR3 DNA reads as TGTGCCAGCGCCCCCGACAGCAGGTCGGGCGAGCAGTACTTC. It is translated as CASAPDSRSGEQYF. The chain links TRBV5-4 to TRBJ2-7; TRBD1 might be the D (5 bases). The CDR3 is made up of 14 amino acids. Trimming stripped 7 bases from V and 6 bases from J, with 20 bases between. The V gene's germline CDR1 is SGHNT and CDR2 YYREEE (reference sequence).

To note about this clone: This CDR3 is also generated by other DNA sequences in the sample. V and J are TRBV5-4 and TRBJ2-3; no reliable D call. This CDR3 has 12 amino acids. V lost 5 bases to trimming and J lost 0 bases, with 4 bases between them. From germline, CDR1 is SGHNT and CDR2 YYREEE (reference sequence). CDR3 nucleotides: TGTGCCAGCAGAGGCAGCACAGATACGCAGTATTTT. Encoded protein: CASRGSTDTQYF.

In DNA, the CDR3 is TGTGCCAGCAGCTTAAGGGGGGTGGCCGGGGAGCTGTTTTTT. It yields the protein CASSLRGVAGELFF. V and J are TRBV11-2 and TRBJ2-2; perhaps D is TRBD1 or TRBD2 (6 bases each). V lost 2 bases and J lost 6, with 10 bases in between. There are 14 residues in the CDR3. CDR1 SGHAT and CDR2 FQNNGV come from the germline V gene.

This clone has just one count. The chain is built from TRBV18 and TRBJ2-2, with D tentatively TRBD1 (5 bases). Trimming removed 0 bases at V and 6 bases at J, with 14 bases between. Germline lookup yields CDR1 KGHSH and CDR2 LQKENI. The CDR3 consists of 16 residues. CDR3 loop: CASSPPVARRAGELFF. CDR3 coding DNA: TGTGCCAGCTCACCACCGGTGGCCCGCAGGGCCGGGGAGCTGTTTTTT. The complete variable domain, with remaining parts taken from reference TRBV18 and TRBJ2-2, reads NAGVMQNPRHLVRRRGQEARLRCSPMKGHSHVYWYRQLPEEGLKFMVYLQKENIIDESGMPKERFSAEFPKEGPSILRIQQVVRGDSAAYFCASSPPVARRAGELFFGEGSRLTVL.

The CDR3 bases are TGTGCCAGCTCACCAACTGGGACAGCTGGAAACACCATATATTTT. Translated: CASSPTGTAGNTIYF. The rearrangement links TRBV18 to TRBJ1-3; 7 positions match TRBD1. Germline V gene data show CDR1 as KGHSH and CDR2 as LQKENI. The J segment lost 2 bases and the V segment lost 2 bases, leaving 3 bases of the junction unmatched. The CDR3 loop spans 15 amino acids.

The genes are TRBV5-4 and TRBJ2-2, with D unresolved. The CDR3 is 15 residues long. The germline V gene has CDR1 SGHNT and CDR2 YYREEE (reference sequence). The germline V and J ends were trimmed by 0 bases and 3 bases, with 9 bases remaining between them. CDR3 nucleotides: TGTGCCAGCAGCTTGGCCGGGTATGACACCGGGGAGCTGTTTTTT. Its protein product is CASSLAGYDTGELFF.

J is TRBJ1-4 and V is TRBV18, with 9 bases lining up with TRBD1. J lost 8 bases, V lost 5 bases, and 9 bases had no gene match. CDR1 KGHSH and CDR2 LQKENI come from the germline V gene. The CDR3 consists of 15 residues. This CDR3 is CASSATRDRVEKLFF. The CDR3, as DNA: TGTGCCAGCTCAGCGACCCGGGACAGGGTGGAAAAACTGTTTTTT.

The table lists this clone with a few counts. The chain couples TRBV2 to TRBJ1-4; the match to TRBD1 covers 8 bases. The CDR3 runs 17 residues. V gave up 6 bases and J gave up 0 bases; unmatched junction bases: 9. Germline values: CDR1 SNHLY, CDR2 FYNNEI. Here the CDR3 reads CASRDPGQAATNEKLFF. The CDR3 DNA reads TGTGCCAGCAGAGATCCGGGACAGGCTGCAACTAATGAAAAACTGTTTTTT. Full variable domain (rest looked up from reference TRBV2 and TRBJ1-4): EPEVTQTPSHQVTQMGQEVILRCVPISNHLYFYWYRQILGQKVEFLVSFYNNEISEKSEIFDDQFSVERPDGSNFTLKIRSTKLEDSAMYFCASRDPGQAATNEKLFFGSGTQLSVL.

The CDR3 DNA is TGTGCCAGCAGTGGACAGGGTGGCACAGATACGCAGTATTTT. Protein: CASSGQGGTDTQYF. This chain connects TRBV6-1 to TRBJ2-3; TRBD1 matches 7 bases. The CDR3 spans 14 residues. Germline loops: CDR1 MNHNS, CDR2 SASEGT. J lost 1 base, V lost 4 bases, and 2 bases had no gene match.

For this clone: A far more abundant clone sits one base away, making this likely a read error. The V gene is TRBV7-2, the J gene TRBJ1-1; D remains ambiguous. The CDR3 consists of 14 residues. Germline CDR1 is SGHTA and CDR2 is FQGNSA. The chain's CDR3 is CANSFGMLNTEAFF. In DNA form, the CDR3 reads TGTGCCAACAGCTTCGGGATGTTGAACACTGAAGCTTTCTTT.

The V and J genes are TRBV30 and TRBJ1-6; D not certain. The CDR3 is 13 residues long. Trimming removed 3 bases from V and 7 bases from J, with 10 bases in between. Germline V gives CDR1 GTSNPN, CDR2 SVGIG (reference sequence). CDR3 in DNA: TGTGCCTGGAGCCTCGGCCTGAATTCACCCCTCCACTTT. Protein sequence: CAWSLGLNSPLHF.

The chain links TRBV10-3 to TRBJ1-1; no firm D call. The CDR3 extends over 12 amino acids. The V gene lost 3 bases and the J gene lost 1 base, with 3 bases spanning the gap. CDR1 is ENHRY, CDR2 SYGVKD, per germline. The CDR3 nucleotides read TGTGCCATCAGTGATCAGAACACTGAAGCTTTCTTT. Translation gives CAISDQNTEAFF.

The rearrangement joins TRBV5-5 to TRBJ2-7; D is unresolved. With 4 bases removed from V and 2 bases from J, the gap between germline ends came to 10 bases. There are 13 residues in the CDR3. The V gene's germline CDR1 is SGHKS and CDR2 YYEKEE (reference sequence). The DNA for the CDR3 is TGTGCCAGCAGCCGGGTCGGAACCTACGAGCAGTACTTC. This codes for CASSRVGTYEQYF.

The sample holds a few counts of this clone. The rearrangement uses TRBV7-9 and TRBJ1-2; tentative D call: TRBD1 (6 bases). The CDR3 is 16 residues long. Germline CDR1 reads SEHNR; CDR2 reads FQNEAQ (reference sequence). The V and J ends lost 1 base and 0 bases respectively, with 12 bases between them. This CDR3 is CASSLGGGLANYGYTF. CDR3 coding DNA: TGTGCCAGCAGCTTAGGAGGGGGTTTAGCTAACTATGGCTACACCTTC.

Regarding this clone: It may be a read error: a sequence one base away is much more abundant. Other nucleotide sequences from this sample produce the same CDR3. The CDR3 loop is CAWSHRDGDTEAFF. CDR3 nucleotide sequence: TGTGCCTGGAGCCACAGGGACGGGGACACTGAAGCTTTCTTT. The chain has TRBV30 and TRBJ1-1; a weak D match, TRBD1 (6 bases). Per the germline V gene, CDR1 is GTSNPN and CDR2 is SVGIG (reference sequence). This CDR3 is 14 amino acids long. V was trimmed by 3 bases and J by 3 bases, leaving 14 bases between them.

This chain links TRBV5-5 with TRBJ2-7; 8 nucleotides align to TRBD1. V dropped 4 bases and J dropped 1; count of bases not matched to a gene: 7. CDR1 and CDR2 from the germline V gene are SGHKS and YYEKEE (reference sequence). The CDR3 consists of 15 residues. This chain's CDR3 is CASSAWDRLSYEQYF. Written as DNA, the CDR3 is TGTGCCAGCAGCGCCTGGGACAGGTTGTCCTACGAGCAGTACTTC.

The chain has TRBV20-1 and TRBJ2-7; D is unresolved. V was cut by 4 bases and J by 3 bases, with 7 bases left in between. Per germline, CDR1 DFQATT and CDR2 SNEGSKA (reference sequence). CDR3 length: 11 amino acids. The CDR3 reads CSAKDGYEQYF. As DNA, the CDR3 is TGCAGTGCTAAGGACGGCTACGAGCAGTACTTC.